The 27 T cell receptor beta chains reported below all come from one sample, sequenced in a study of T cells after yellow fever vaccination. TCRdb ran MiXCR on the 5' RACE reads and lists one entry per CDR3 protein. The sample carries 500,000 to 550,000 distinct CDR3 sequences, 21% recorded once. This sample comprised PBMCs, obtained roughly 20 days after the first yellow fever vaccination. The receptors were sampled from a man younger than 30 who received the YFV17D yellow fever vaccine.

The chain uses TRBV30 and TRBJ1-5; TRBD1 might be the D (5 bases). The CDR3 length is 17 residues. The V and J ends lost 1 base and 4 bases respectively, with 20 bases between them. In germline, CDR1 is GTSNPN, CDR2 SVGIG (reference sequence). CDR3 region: CAWSGVRDGSSNQPQHF. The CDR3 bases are TGTGCCTGGAGTGGGGTCCGGGACGGATCTTCGAATCAGCCCCAGCATTTT.

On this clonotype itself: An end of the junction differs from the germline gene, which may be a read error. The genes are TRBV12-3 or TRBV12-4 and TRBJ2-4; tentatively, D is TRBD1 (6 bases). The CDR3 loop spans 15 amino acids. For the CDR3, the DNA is TGTGCCAGCAGTTTAGGCAGGGGTGGGGAAAACATTCAGCACTTC. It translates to CASSLGRGGENIQHF.

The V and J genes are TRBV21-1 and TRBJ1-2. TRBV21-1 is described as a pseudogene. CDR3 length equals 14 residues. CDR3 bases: TGTGCCAGCAGCAAAGGTTCCACAGTCTATGGCTACACCTTC. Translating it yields CASSKGSTVYGYTF.

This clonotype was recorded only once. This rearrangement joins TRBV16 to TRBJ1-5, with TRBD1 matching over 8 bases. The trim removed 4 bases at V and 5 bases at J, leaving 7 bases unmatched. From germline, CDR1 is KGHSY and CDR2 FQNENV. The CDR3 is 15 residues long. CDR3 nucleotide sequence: TGTGCCAGCAGCCCCACCGCAGGGGGCTATCAGCCCCAGCATTTT. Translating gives CASSPTAGGYQPQHF.

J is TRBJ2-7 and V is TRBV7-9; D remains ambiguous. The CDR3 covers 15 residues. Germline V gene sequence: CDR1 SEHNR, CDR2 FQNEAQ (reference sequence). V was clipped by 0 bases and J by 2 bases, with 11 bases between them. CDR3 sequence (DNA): TGTGCCAGCAGCTTAGCGGACGTCCGAGCCTACGAGCAGTACTTC. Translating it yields CASSLADVRAYEQYF.

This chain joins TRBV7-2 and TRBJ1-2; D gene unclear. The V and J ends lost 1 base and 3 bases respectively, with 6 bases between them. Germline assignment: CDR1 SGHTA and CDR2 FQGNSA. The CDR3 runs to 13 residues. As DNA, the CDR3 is TGTGCCAGCAGCTTAGAAAGCGACTATGGCTACACCTTC. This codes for CASSLESDYGYTF.

The CDR3 coding sequence is TGTGCAAGTGGAGCAGTTATAGCCTACGAGCAGTACTTC. Translation: CASGAVIAYEQYF. The rearrangement uses TRBV10-3 and TRBJ2-7, with unresolved D. CDR1 is ENHRY and CDR2 is SYGVKD in the germline V gene. This CDR3 region has 13 residues.

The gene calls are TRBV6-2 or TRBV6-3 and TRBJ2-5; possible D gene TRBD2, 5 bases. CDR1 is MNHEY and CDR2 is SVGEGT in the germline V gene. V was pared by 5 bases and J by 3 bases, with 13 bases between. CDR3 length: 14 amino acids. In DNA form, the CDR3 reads TGTGCCAGCAGTCAAGGACGGGGAAAAGAGACCCAGTACTTC. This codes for CASSQGRGKETQYF.

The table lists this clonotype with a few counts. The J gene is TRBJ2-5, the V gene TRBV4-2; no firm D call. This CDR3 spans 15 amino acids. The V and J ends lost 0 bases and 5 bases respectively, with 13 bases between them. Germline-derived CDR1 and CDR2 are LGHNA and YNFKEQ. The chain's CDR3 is CASSQDPEFPETQYF. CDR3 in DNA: TGTGCCAGCAGCCAAGATCCGGAATTCCCCGAGACCCAGTACTTC.

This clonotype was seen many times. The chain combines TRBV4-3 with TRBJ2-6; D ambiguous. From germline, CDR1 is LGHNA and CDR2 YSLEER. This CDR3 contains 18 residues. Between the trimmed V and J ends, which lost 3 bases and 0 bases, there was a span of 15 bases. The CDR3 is CASSHPFMPGSGANVLTF. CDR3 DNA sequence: TGCGCCAGCAGCCACCCCTTCATGCCCGGCTCTGGGGCCAACGTCCTGACTTTC.

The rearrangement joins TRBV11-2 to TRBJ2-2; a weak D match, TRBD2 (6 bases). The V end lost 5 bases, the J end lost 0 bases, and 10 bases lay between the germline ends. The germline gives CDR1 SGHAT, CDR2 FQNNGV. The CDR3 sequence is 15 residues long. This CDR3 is CASSGWGANTGELFF. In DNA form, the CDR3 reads TGTGCCAGCAGCGGCTGGGGGGCGAACACCGGGGAGCTGTTTTTT.

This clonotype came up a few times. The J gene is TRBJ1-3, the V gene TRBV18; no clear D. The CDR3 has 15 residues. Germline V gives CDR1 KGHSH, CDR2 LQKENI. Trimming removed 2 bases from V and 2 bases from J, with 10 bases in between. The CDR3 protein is CASSPGQDPGNTIYF. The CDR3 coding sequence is TGTGCCAGCTCACCAGGCCAGGACCCTGGAAACACCATATATTTT.

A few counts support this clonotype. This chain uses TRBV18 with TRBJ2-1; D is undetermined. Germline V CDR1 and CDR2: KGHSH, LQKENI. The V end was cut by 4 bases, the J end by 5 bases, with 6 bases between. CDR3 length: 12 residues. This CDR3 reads CASSRENNEQFF. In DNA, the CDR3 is TGTGCCAGCTCACGGGAAAACAATGAGCAGTTCTTC.

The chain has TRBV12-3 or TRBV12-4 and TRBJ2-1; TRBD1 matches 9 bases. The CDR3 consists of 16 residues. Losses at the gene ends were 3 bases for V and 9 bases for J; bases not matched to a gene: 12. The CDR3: CASSLGGTGHRGEQFF. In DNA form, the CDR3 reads TGTGCCAGCAGTTTGGGGGGGACAGGGCATCGCGGTGAGCAGTTCTTC.

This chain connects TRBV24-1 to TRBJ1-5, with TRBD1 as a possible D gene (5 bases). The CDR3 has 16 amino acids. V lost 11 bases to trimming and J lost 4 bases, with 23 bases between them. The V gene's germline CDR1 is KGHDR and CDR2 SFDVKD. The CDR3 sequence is CAIHGPFRESNQPQHF. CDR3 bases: TGTGCCATTCACGGGCCGTTCAGGGAGTCAAATCAGCCCCAGCATTTT.

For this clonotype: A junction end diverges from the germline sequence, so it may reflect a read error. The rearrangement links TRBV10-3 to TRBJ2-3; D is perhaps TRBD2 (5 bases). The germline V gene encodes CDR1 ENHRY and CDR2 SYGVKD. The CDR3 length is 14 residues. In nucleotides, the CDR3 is TGTACCATCAGTGCATGGACTAGCACAGATACGCAGTATTTT. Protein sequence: CTISAWTSTDTQYF.

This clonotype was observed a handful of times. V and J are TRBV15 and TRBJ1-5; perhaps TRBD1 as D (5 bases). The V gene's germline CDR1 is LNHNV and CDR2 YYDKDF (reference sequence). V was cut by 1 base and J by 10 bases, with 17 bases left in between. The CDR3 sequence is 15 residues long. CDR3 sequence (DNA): TGTGCCACCAGCAGAGGCGGACAAGTAGGTCACCCCCAGCATTTT. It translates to CATSRGGQVGHPQHF.

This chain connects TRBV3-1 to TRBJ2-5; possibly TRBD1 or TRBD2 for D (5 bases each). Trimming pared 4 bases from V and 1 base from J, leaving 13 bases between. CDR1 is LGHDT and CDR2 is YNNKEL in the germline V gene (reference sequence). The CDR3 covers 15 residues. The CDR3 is CASSPRDGVQETQYF. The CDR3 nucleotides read TGTGCCAGCAGCCCCCGGGACGGGGTCCAAGAGACCCAGTACTTC.

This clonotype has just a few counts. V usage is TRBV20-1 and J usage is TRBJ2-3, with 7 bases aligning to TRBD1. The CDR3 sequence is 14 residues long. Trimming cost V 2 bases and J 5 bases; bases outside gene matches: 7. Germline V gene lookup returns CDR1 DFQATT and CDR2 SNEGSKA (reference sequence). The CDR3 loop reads CSARPGQSVDTQYF. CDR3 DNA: TGCAGTGCTAGACCGGGACAGTCGGTAGATACGCAGTATTTT.

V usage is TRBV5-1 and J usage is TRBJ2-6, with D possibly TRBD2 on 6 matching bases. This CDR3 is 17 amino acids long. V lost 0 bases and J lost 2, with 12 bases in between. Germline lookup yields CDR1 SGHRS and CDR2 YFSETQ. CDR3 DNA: TGCGCCAGCAGCTTGGCCCTTGGAGGGGCTGGGGCCAACGTCCTGACTTTC. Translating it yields CASSLALGGAGANVLTF. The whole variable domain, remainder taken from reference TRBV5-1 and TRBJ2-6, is KAGVTQTPRYLIKTRGQQVTLSCSPISGHRSVSWYQQTPGQGLQFLFEYFSETQRNKGNFPGRFSGRQFSNSRSEMNVSTLELGDSALYLCASSLALGGAGANVLTFGAGSRLTVL.

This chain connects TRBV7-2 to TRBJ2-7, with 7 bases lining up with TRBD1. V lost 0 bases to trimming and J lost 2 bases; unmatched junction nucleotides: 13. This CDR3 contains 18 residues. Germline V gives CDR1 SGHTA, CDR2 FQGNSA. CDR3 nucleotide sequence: TGTGCCAGCAGCTTAGCCCCACCCCTGACAGGGATCACCTACGAGCAGTACTTC. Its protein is CASSLAPPLTGITYEQYF.

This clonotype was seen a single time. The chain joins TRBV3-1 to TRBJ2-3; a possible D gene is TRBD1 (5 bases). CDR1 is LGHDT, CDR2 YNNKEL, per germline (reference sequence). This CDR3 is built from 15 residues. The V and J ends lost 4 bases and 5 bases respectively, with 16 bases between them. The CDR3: CASSPIRAARDTQYF. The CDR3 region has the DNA TGTGCCAGCAGCCCTATCAGGGCAGCTCGAGATACGCAGTATTTT.

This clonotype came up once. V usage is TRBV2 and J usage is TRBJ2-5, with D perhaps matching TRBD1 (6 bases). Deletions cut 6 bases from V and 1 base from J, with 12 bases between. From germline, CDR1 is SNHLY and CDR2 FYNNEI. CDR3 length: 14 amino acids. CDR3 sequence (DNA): TGTGCCAGCAGGGTAGACAGGACCCAAGAGACCCAGTACTTC. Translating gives CASRVDRTQETQYF.

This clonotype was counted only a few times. CDR3 nucleotide sequence: TGTGCCAGCAGCATGACAGGGGCTAATGAAAAACTGTTTTTT. Translating gives CASSMTGANEKLFF. The chain employs TRBV7-2 and TRBJ1-4; 8 bases line up with TRBD1. The germline CDR1 and CDR2 sequences are SGHTA and FQGNSA. V lost 5 bases, J lost 3 bases, and 2 bases stayed unmatched. CDR3 length equals 14 residues. The complete variable domain, with remaining parts taken from reference TRBV7-2 and TRBJ1-4, reads GAGVSQSPSNKVTEKGKDVELRCDPISGHTALYWYRQSLGQGLEFLIYFQGNSAPDKSGLPSDRFSAERTGGSVSTLTIQRTQQEDSAVYLCASSMTGANEKLFFGSGTQLSVL.

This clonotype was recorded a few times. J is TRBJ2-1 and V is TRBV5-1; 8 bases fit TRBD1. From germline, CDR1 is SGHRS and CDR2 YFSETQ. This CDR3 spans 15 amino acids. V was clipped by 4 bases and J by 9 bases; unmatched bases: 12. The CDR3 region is CASSPDWTGLFEQFF. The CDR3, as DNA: TGCGCCAGCAGCCCGGACTGGACAGGGTTGTTTGAGCAGTTCTTC. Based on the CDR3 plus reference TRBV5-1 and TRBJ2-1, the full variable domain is KAGVTQTPRYLIKTRGQQVTLSCSPISGHRSVSWYQQTPGQGLQFLFEYFSETQRNKGNFPGRFSGRQFSNSRSEMNVSTLELGDSALYLCASSPDWTGLFEQFFGPGTRLTVL.

The CDR3 loop is CASSLSSLQGLGTDTQYF. The DNA of the CDR3 is TGTGCCAGCAGTTTATCTAGCCTACAGGGCCTCGGCACAGATACGCAGTATTTT. The chain carries TRBV12-3 or TRBV12-4 and TRBJ2-3, with D perhaps TRBD1 (6 bases). Trimming removed 2 bases at V and 1 base at J, with 19 bases between. This CDR3 has 18 amino acids.

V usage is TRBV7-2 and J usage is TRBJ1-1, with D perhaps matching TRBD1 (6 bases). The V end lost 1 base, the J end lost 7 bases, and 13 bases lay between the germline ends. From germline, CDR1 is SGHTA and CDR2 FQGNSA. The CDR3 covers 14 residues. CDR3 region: CASSLEGGGVEAFF. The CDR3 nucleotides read TGTGCCAGCAGCTTAGAGGGGGGCGGTGTTGAAGCTTTCTTT.